The 22 T cell receptor beta chains in this list originate from one sample, sequenced in a study of shared clonotypes between healthy human individuals. Clones were read by immunoSEQ multiplex PCR, and TCRdb kept only the in-frame ones, dropping some. The sample lists about 1,900,000 clones, about 95% occurring once. CD45RO-negative, CCR7-positively selected cells formed the naive CD8 fraction, excluding terminally differentiated effector memory CD45RA+ cells. What was sequenced was naive CD8+ T cells sorted from blood. These TCRs come from a man younger than 35 in good health.

J is TRBJ2-1 and V is TRBV6-4, with 13 bases aligning to TRBD2. Germline V lookup: CDR1 MRHNA, CDR2 SNTAGT. The CDR3 totals 15 residues. J lost 6 bases, V lost 6 bases, and 5 bases had no gene match. The CDR3 spells CASSLLAGGLNEQFF. For the CDR3, the DNA is TGTGCCAGCAGCCTACTAGCGGGGGGGCTCAATGAGCAGTTCTTC.

This clone was found once. The J gene is TRBJ2-5, the V gene TRBV19; perhaps TRBD2 as D (6 bases). Germline V CDR1 and CDR2: LNHDA, SQIVND (reference sequence). V was shortened by 6 bases and J by 4 bases, with 12 bases between the two germline ends. CDR3 length: 13 residues. CDR3 coding DNA: TGTGCCAGTAGGCAGGGAGGAGGAGAGACCCAGTACTTC. This translates into CASRQGGGETQYF.

The chain combines TRBV7-9 with TRBJ2-1; 10 bases are shared with TRBD1. J was trimmed by 7 bases and V by 5 bases; bases with no gene match: 8. The CDR3 sequence is 15 residues long. Germline V gives CDR1 SEHNR, CDR2 FQNEAQ (reference sequence). CDR3 region: CASSQTGTGENEQFF. DNA of the CDR3: TGTGCCAGCAGCCAAACCGGGACAGGGGAAAATGAGCAGTTCTTC.

The V gene is TRBV6-5, the J gene TRBJ2-6; D might be TRBD1 (5 bases). With 6 bases removed from V and 0 bases from J, the gap between germline ends came to 9 bases. Germline CDR1 and CDR2: MNHEY and SVGAGI. This CDR3 has 15 residues. The CDR3 DNA reads as TGTGCCAGCAGCCCAACAGGCTCTGGGGCCAACGTCCTGACTTTC. Translation: CASSPTGSGANVLTF.

As to this clone: This CDR3 is also generated by other DNA sequences in the sample. The chain couples TRBV18 to TRBJ2-5; D remains unclear. V shed 3 bases and J shed 0 bases, with 5 bases lying between them. The CDR3 is 13 residues long. The V gene's germline CDR1 is KGHSH and CDR2 LQKENI. The CDR3 region has the DNA TGTGCCAGCTCACCCGGGTACCAAGAGACCCAGTACTTC. It specifies CASSPGYQETQYF.

The rearrangement uses TRBV7-9 and TRBJ1-3; D is unresolved. Trimming took off 5 bases at V and 1 base at J, with 18 bases between the two ends. CDR3 length equals 17 residues. Germline-derived CDR1 and CDR2 are SEHNR and FQNEAQ (reference sequence). CDR3 amino acids: CASSPPIVLVSGNTIYF. In DNA form, the CDR3 reads TGTGCCAGCAGCCCGCCGATTGTCCTAGTTTCTGGAAACACCATATATTTT.

The rearrangement joins TRBV6-5 to TRBJ1-5; possibly TRBD1 for D (5 bases). Deletions cut 5 bases from V and 0 bases from J, with 8 bases between. This CDR3 is 14 amino acids long. Germline V gives CDR1 MNHEY, CDR2 SVGAGI. The CDR3 bases are TGTGCCAGCAGTCCTACAGGTAGCAATCAGCCCCAGCATTTT. Residues: CASSPTGSNQPQHF.

The CDR3 loop reads CSVEKGAGELFF. The DNA of the CDR3 is TGCAGCGTTGAGAAGGGGGCCGGGGAGCTGTTTTTT. The rearrangement joins TRBV29-1 to TRBJ2-2, with a possible D match to TRBD1 (6 bases). The germline V gene has CDR1 SQVTM and CDR2 ANQGSEA. The CDR3 contains 12 residues. The germline V and J ends were trimmed by 3 bases and 6 bases, with 8 bases remaining between them.

The V and J genes are TRBV7-9 and TRBJ2-3, with D possibly being TRBD1 (5 bases). The V gene's germline CDR1 is SEHNR and CDR2 FQNEAQ (reference sequence). Trimming stripped 6 bases from V and 2 bases from J, with 12 bases between. The CDR3 covers 14 residues. In nucleotides, the CDR3 is TGTGCCAGCAGTCCGTGGGGCGACACAGATACGCAGTATTTT. Translated: CASSPWGDTDTQYF.

The chain links TRBV28 to TRBJ2-7; D is possibly TRBD1 (5 bases). Germline assignment: CDR1 MDHEN and CDR2 SYDVKM. V was pared by 5 bases and J by 2 bases, with 7 bases between. The CDR3 consists of 12 residues. CDR3 amino acids: CASSDSPYEQYF. For the CDR3, the DNA is TGTGCCAGCAGTGACAGTCCCTACGAGCAGTACTTC.

This chain joins TRBV6-6 and TRBJ2-7; D gene ambiguous. The germline gives CDR1 MNHNY, CDR2 SVGAGI (reference sequence). Between the trimmed V and J ends, which lost 2 bases and 0 bases, there was a span of 11 bases. This CDR3 comprises 15 residues. The CDR3 nucleotides read TGTGCCAGCAGTTACAGGGCACCTAGCTCCTACGAGCAGTACTTC. Its translation: CASSYRAPSSYEQYF.

The rearrangement joins TRBV5-5 to TRBJ1-6; D remains unclear. Trimming removed 3 bases at V and 9 bases at J, with 16 bases between. Germline CDR1 and CDR2: SGHKS and YYEKEE (reference sequence). This CDR3 spans 15 amino acids. The CDR3 DNA reads as TGTGCCAGCAGCTCAACCCTTGACACTGGTTCACCCCTCCACTTT. Translating it yields CASSSTLDTGSPLHF.

Note on this clone: The same CDR3 is also encoded by other DNA sequences in this sample. CDR3 region: CASSWETGAYEQYF. CDR3 bases: TGTGCCAGCAGCTGGGAAACAGGGGCCTACGAGCAGTACTTC. This chain joins TRBV5-8 and TRBJ2-7, with TRBD1 matching over 7 bases. CDR3 length equals 14 residues. The V gene's germline CDR1 is SGHTS and CDR2 YDEGEE. V lost 3 bases, J lost 2 bases, and 5 bases stayed unmatched.

The genes are TRBV28 and TRBJ1-4; 12 bases fit TRBD1. The V and J ends lost 3 bases and 7 bases, in that order; junction bases with no gene match: 9. The CDR3 totals 17 residues. Germline CDR1 MDHEN, CDR2 SYDVKM. CDR3 in DNA: TGTGCCAGCAGTTTCGTGGGACAGGGGGCGCGGGGTGAAAAACTGTTTTTT. Amino acids: CASSFVGQGARGEKLFF.

This clone was observed a single time. The sample has other DNA sequences that encode this CDR3 too. The chain recombines TRBV4-3 with TRBJ2-7; D call uncertain. Germline CDR1 LGHNA, CDR2 YSLEER. The CDR3 extends over 13 amino acids. V was clipped by 0 bases and J by 3 bases, with 6 bases between them. The CDR3 loop reads CASSQDYGYEQYF. The DNA of the CDR3 is TGCGCCAGCAGCCAAGATTACGGCTACGAGCAGTACTTC.

The rearrangement links TRBV2 to TRBJ2-7; D uncertain. V lost 5 bases and J 1 base, leaving 9 bases between the germline ends. Germline CDR1 SNHLY, CDR2 FYNNEI. CDR3 length: 13 residues. The CDR3: CASSRAPSYEQYF. CDR3 DNA sequence: TGTGCCAGCAGTCGCGCGCCTTCCTACGAGCAGTACTTC.

This sequence joins TRBV4-3 and TRBJ2-1; 8 bases are a match to TRBD2. Germline V gives CDR1 LGHNA, CDR2 YSLEER. The CDR3 consists of 15 residues. With V trimmed by 4 bases and J by 2 bases, 4 bases remained unmatched. CDR3 in amino acids: CASSPAGLAYNEQFF. The DNA for the CDR3 is TGCGCCAGCAGCCCCGCGGGACTAGCCTACAATGAGCAGTTCTTC.

Turning to this clone: The likely explanation is a read error, given a far larger clone one base away. This same CDR3 is encoded by further DNA sequences in the sample. The chain has TRBV27 and TRBJ1-1; maybe TRBD1 (6 bases). The CDR3 length is 14 residues. Looked up from germline, CDR1 is MNHEY and CDR2 is SMNVEV (reference sequence). Trimming took 2 bases from V and 1 from J, leaving 8 bases between them. CDR3 sequence: CASSLGGPNTEAFF. In DNA form, the CDR3 reads TGTGCCAGCAGTTTAGGGGGCCCGAACACTGAAGCTTTCTTT.

To note about this clone: The same CDR3 arises from other DNA sequences in this sample as well. DNA of the CDR3: TGTGCCAGCAGCTTAGGGGGATCCTACAATGAGCAGTTCTTC. As protein: CASSLGGSYNEQFF. V usage is TRBV7-6 and J usage is TRBJ2-1; D gene uncertain. Trimming removed 1 base from V and 1 base from J, with 5 bases in between. The germline gives CDR1 SGHVS, CDR2 FNYEAQ. CDR3 size: 14 residues. The whole variable domain, filled in from reference TRBV7-6 and TRBJ2-1, reads GAGVSQSPRYKVTKRGQDVALRCDPISGHVSLYWYRQALGQGPEFLTYFNYEAQQDKSGLPNDRFSAERPEGSISTLTIQRTEQRDSAMYRCASSLGGSYNEQFFGPGTRLTVL.

The chain employs TRBV9 and TRBJ1-2; 7 nucleotides line up with TRBD1. CDR3 length: 13 amino acids. Germline CDR1 is SGDLS and CDR2 is YYNGEE. Germline trimming cut 4 bases from V and 5 bases from J; bases unmatched to any gene: 5. This chain's CDR3 is CASSFRDSYGYTF. CDR3 DNA sequence: TGTGCCAGCAGCTTTCGGGACAGTTATGGCTACACCTTC.

The V gene is TRBV4-1, the J gene TRBJ1-3, with D possibly TRBD1 on 6 matching bases. CDR1 is MGHRA, CDR2 YSYEKL, per germline. V was trimmed by 4 bases and J by 4 bases, leaving 11 bases between them. CDR3 length: 14 amino acids. The chain's CDR3 is CASSPGTPGNTIYF. In nucleotides, the CDR3 is TGCGCCAGCAGCCCCGGGACACCAGGAAACACCATATATTTT.

The chain carries TRBV4-3 and TRBJ2-5; tentative D call: TRBD2 (6 bases). Germline V gene data show CDR1 as LGHNA and CDR2 as YSLEER. The ends were cut back, 3 bases at V and 5 bases at J, with 16 bases in the middle. The CDR3 sequence is 15 residues long. The CDR3 here is CASSQDGGSWETQYF. In DNA, the CDR3 is TGCGCCAGCAGCCAGGACGGGGGTTCCTGGGAGACCCAGTACTTC.